This is a list of T cell receptor beta chains from one sample in a study of T cells in lung cancer brain metastases. Using immunoSEQ multiplex PCR, the repertoire was profiled, and TCRdb retains in-frame clones only, with some absent. The sample carries around 3,000 clones, about 85% recorded once. Sequences were obtained from tumor tissue from the primary lung tumor. All receptors come from an older woman with non-small cell lung cancer. Both conserved end residues are part of each CDR3. D genes are given only for firm matches. The size of a clone is reported for some rows only, either as once, few or many, or as a class for expanded clones.

j_gene: TRBJ2-6; v_gene: TRBV10-3; abundance: large; d_gene: -; CDR3nt: TGTGCCATCACAGGCCAGGGGGGAGCTGGGGCCAACGTCCTGACTTTC; CDR3aa: CAITGQGGAGANVLTF
j_gene: TRBJ2-3; v_gene: TRBV6-6; abundance: large; d_gene: TRBD2; CDR3nt: TGTGCCAGCAGTTACCCGACTAGCGGGAGCACAGATACGCAGTATTTT; CDR3aa: CASSYPTSGSTDTQYF
j_gene: TRBJ1-6; v_gene: TRBV5-1; abundance: -; d_gene: -; CDR3nt: TGCGCCAGCGCGCCGTGGGAGGAAAATTCACCCCTCCACTTT; CDR3aa: CASAPWEENSPLHF
j_gene: TRBJ2-3; v_gene: TRBV19; abundance: -; d_gene: -; CDR3nt: TGTGCCAGTAGTATAGGGGGTGGCACAGATACGCAGTATTTT; CDR3aa: CASSIGGGTDTQYF
j_gene: TRBJ1-1; v_gene: TRBV7-9; abundance: -; d_gene: -; CDR3nt: TGTGCCAGCAGCCCTCGCCGGGGGGGAGTTACTGAAGCTTTCTTT; CDR3aa: CASSPRRGGVTEAFF
j_gene: TRBJ2-1; v_gene: TRBV18; abundance: -; d_gene: TRBD1; CDR3nt: TGTGCCAGCTCAACACAGGGGGGACCTTACAATGAGCAGTTCTTC; CDR3aa: CASSTQGGPYNEQFF
j_gene: TRBJ1-1; v_gene: TRBV5-1; abundance: -; d_gene: -; CDR3nt: TGCGCCAGTTCCCCAGCCGTGACGAACACTGAAGCTTTCTTT; CDR3aa: CASSPAVTNTEAFF
j_gene: TRBJ2-7; v_gene: TRBV15; abundance: -; d_gene: -; CDR3nt: TGTGCCACCAGCCATGGGGGGATCGACGAGCAGTACTTC; CDR3aa: CATSHGGIDEQYF
j_gene: TRBJ2-1; v_gene: TRBV7-2; abundance: -; d_gene: TRBD1; CDR3nt: TGTGCCAGCAGCTCTCAGGGGGACAATGAGCAGTTCTTC; CDR3aa: CASSSQGDNEQFF
j_gene: TRBJ1-1; v_gene: TRBV25-1; abundance: large; d_gene: TRBD1; CDR3nt: TGTGCCAGCAGTGGGGACAGCAACACTGAAGCTTTCTTT; CDR3aa: CASSGDSNTEAFF
j_gene: TRBJ1-2; v_gene: TRBV5-1; abundance: -; d_gene: -; CDR3nt: TGCGCCAGCAGCTTTGGAGAAACCTATGGCTACACCTTC; CDR3aa: CASSFGETYGYTF
j_gene: TRBJ1-2; v_gene: TRBV18; abundance: -; d_gene: TRBD1; CDR3nt: TGTGCCAGTTCACCAGCCCTGACAGGGGGCGCCGACTATGGCTACACCTTC; CDR3aa: CASSPALTGGADYGYTF
j_gene: TRBJ1-2; v_gene: TRBV20-1; abundance: -; d_gene: -; CDR3nt: TGCAGTGCTAGGAGTGGCTACACCTTC; CDR3aa: CSARSGYTF
j_gene: TRBJ2-7; v_gene: TRBV19; abundance: -; d_gene: -; CDR3nt: TGTGCCAGTAGTATGAAGGGCTACGAGCAGTACTTC; CDR3aa: CASSMKGYEQYF
j_gene: TRBJ2-2; v_gene: TRBV7-3; abundance: -; d_gene: TRBD2; CDR3nt: TGTGCCAGCAGCGCCGGACTAGCCGGGGAGCTGTTTTTT; CDR3aa: CASSAGLAGELFF
j_gene: TRBJ2-1; v_gene: TRBV18; abundance: -; d_gene: -; CDR3nt: TGTGCCAGCTCACCCATTAGCTCCTACAATGAGCAGTTCTTC; CDR3aa: CASSPISSYNEQFF
j_gene: TRBJ1-6; v_gene: TRBV7-9; abundance: -; d_gene: TRBD1; CDR3nt: TGTGCCAGCAGCTTAGCCGGACAGGGAAATTCACCCCTCCACTTT; CDR3aa: CASSLAGQGNSPLHF
j_gene: TRBJ2-1; v_gene: TRBV5-1; abundance: -; d_gene: -; CDR3nt: TGCGCCAGCAGCTTGGCCAGCAGTTACAATGAGCAGTTCTTC; CDR3aa: CASSLASSYNEQFF
j_gene: TRBJ1-6; v_gene: TRBV7-8; abundance: -; d_gene: TRBD1; CDR3nt: TGTGCCAGCAGCTTAAGGGATCAGGGGGCGCGGTATAATTCACCCTTCCACTTT; CDR3aa: CASSLRDQGARYNSPFHF
j_gene: TRBJ2-4; v_gene: TRBV9; abundance: -; d_gene: TRBD2; CDR3nt: TGTGCCAGCAGCCCCCGGGGGGAGTTAGCCAAAAACATTCAGTACTTC; CDR3aa: CASSPRGELAKNIQYF
j_gene: TRBJ1-2; v_gene: TRBV4-3; abundance: -; d_gene: -; CDR3nt: TGCGCCAGCAGCCAAGATCGGGTCATCTCCTATGGCTACATCTTC; CDR3aa: CASSQDRVISYGYIF
j_gene: TRBJ2-1; v_gene: TRBV7-9; abundance: -; d_gene: TRBD2; CDR3nt: TGTGCCAGCAGGTCAGCTGGGCGGGAGGGCCCCTACAATGAGCAGTTCTTC; CDR3aa: CASRSAGREGPYNEQFF
j_gene: TRBJ2-5; v_gene: TRBV7-2; abundance: -; d_gene: -; CDR3nt: TGTGCCAGCAGCTTAATAGGGGCTAGAGAGACCCAGTACTTC; CDR3aa: CASSLIGARETQYF
j_gene: TRBJ2-3; v_gene: TRBV5-1; abundance: -; d_gene: -; CDR3nt: TGCGCCAGCAGCTCCCCGTCAGATACGCAGTATTTT; CDR3aa: CASSSPSDTQYF
j_gene: TRBJ2-1; v_gene: TRBV4-1; abundance: few; d_gene: TRBD2; CDR3nt: TGCGCCAGCAGCCAGTTAGCGGGGGGGCAAGGCTCCTACAATGAGCAGTTCTTC; CDR3aa: CASSQLAGGQGSYNEQFF
j_gene: TRBJ2-1; v_gene: TRBV11-3; abundance: -; d_gene: TRBD2; CDR3nt: TGTGCCAGCAGCTTCGGCGGGAGCTCCTACAATGAGCAGTTCTTC; CDR3aa: CASSFGGSSYNEQFF